This T cell receptor (beta chain) was captured by sequencing in a study of blood T cell repertoires in COVID-19. The CDR3 has 16 residues. CDR1 and CDR2 (germline): SGDLS, YYNGEE. The V end was cut by 0 bases, the J end by 0 bases, with 13 bases between. Original analysis: Cell counts per sample came from amplifying reference gene primers. The assay was immunoSEQ multiplex PCR, and TCRdb's table has in-frame clones only and misses some. V and J calls and clone size are copied from that table; D and trimming were computed from the DNA. The sample shows under 300,000 clones, approximately 88% of them seen only once.

J is TRBJ2-7 and V is TRBV9; D possibly corresponds to TRBD1 (6 bases). The receptor comes from a woman aged 40 to 50 who had recovered from COVID-19. The sequenced sample was peripheral blood. The CDR3 region has the DNA TGTGCCAGCAGCGTAGATGCCGGGACATCCTCCTACGAGCAGTACTTC. Translated: CASSVDAGTSSYEQYF.